The next 2 T cell receptor beta chains were all read from a single sample in a study of identical twins. MiXCR was run by TCRdb on the 5' RACE reads, yielding one entry per CDR3 protein. The profile shows approximately 470,000 distinct CDR3 sequences, 13% to 15% of them singletons. The data also belong to a second study, concerning yellow fever vaccine responses in identical twins.

Sequenced sample: CD4+ T cells sorted from blood. Every receptor here comes from a woman between 18 and 30 years old in good health.

The rearrangement joins TRBV5-1 to TRBJ2-3; 11 bases are a match to TRBD2. This CDR3 spans 13 amino acids. Germline V gives CDR1 SGHRS, CDR2 YFSETQ. V was pared by 1 base and J by 8 bases, with 0 bases of the junction left unmatched. Here the CDR3 reads CASSLTSGSTQYF. The CDR3 DNA is TGCGCCAGCAGCTTGACTAGCGGGAGTACGCAGTATTTT.

The chain recombines TRBV20-1 with TRBJ2-1, with a weak D call TRBD2 (5 bases). The CDR3 runs to 11 residues. The V end was cut by 4 bases, the J end by 8 bases, with 9 bases between. Germline CDR1 is DFQATT and CDR2 is SNEGSKA (reference sequence). CDR3 nucleotide sequence: TGCAGTGCTACGAGTAGCGATGAGCAGTTCTTC. Its translation: CSATSSDEQFF.